This T cell receptor beta chain was identified in a study of T cells in Graves' hyperthyroidism and ophthalmopathy. Findings and limits, study-wide: Expanded thyroid clonotypes (above 0.001) were mostly also found in blood. A model of 13 V-J pairs discriminated ophthalmopathy from stable hyperthyroidism.

There are many counts of this clonotype. As yet, its antigen is unknown. TCR beta CDR3 region amplification was performed from RNA transcripts. When the TCR CDR3 underwent first-round RT-PCR, the HTBI primer set was used. TCRdb used MiXCR to reprocess the multiplex PCR reads, holding one entry per CDR3 protein. The sample yields hundreds of thousands of distinct CDR3 sequences, roughly 14% seen once. The receptor comes from a man between 18 and 35 years old with Graves' ophthalmopathy. Sample: blood.

This chain's CDR3 is CASSPPAGGGANQPQHF. The CDR3 bases are TGTGCCAGCAGTCCCCCCGCAGGAGGGGGGGCCAATCAGCCCCAGCATTTT. The genes are TRBV12-3 or TRBV12-4 and TRBJ1-5; a weak D match, TRBD1 (6 bases). V lost 5 bases to trimming and J lost 3 bases, with 20 bases between them. The CDR3 totals 17 residues.